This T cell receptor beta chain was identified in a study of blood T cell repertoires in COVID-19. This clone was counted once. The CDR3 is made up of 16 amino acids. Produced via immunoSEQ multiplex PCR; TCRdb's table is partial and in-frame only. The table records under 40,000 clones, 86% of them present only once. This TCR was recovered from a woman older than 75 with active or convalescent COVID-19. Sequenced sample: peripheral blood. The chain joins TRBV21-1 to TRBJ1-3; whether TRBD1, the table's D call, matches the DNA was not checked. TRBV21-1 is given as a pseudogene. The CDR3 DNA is TGTGCCAGCAGCAAAGTTCAGGGGAGCTCTGGAAACACCATATATTTT. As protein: CASSKVQGSSGNTIYF.